These T cell receptor beta chains were read from a single sample in a study of chemoradiotherapy in HPV16-positive cancers. Sequenced by immunoSEQ multiplex PCR; TCRdb stores in-frame clones only, minus some. The table has roughly 20,000 clones, 84% seen once. The sample consisted of blood, taken from a patient who underwent chemoradiotherapy. The receptor source for this set is a human donor with HPV-associated anogenital cancer. Both conserved end residues are part of each CDR3. D genes are given only for firm matches. Part of the rows lack a size; the others show once, few, many or a class for expanded clones.

J gene: TRBJ1-1
clone size: -
V gene: TRBV5-1
D gene: -
CDR3 DNA: TGCGCCAGCAGCTTCGAGTCACCCACTGAAGCTTTCTTT
CDR3 protein: CASSFESPTEAFF

J gene: TRBJ1-2
clone size: -
V gene: TRBV14
D gene: TRBD1
CDR3 DNA: TGTGCCAGCAGCCGCCGGGACAGCGGCTATGGCTACACCTTC
CDR3 protein: CASSRRDSGYGYTF

J gene: TRBJ2-1
clone size: -
V gene: TRBV2
D gene: -
CDR3 DNA: TGTGCCAGCAGCGGAATGGGGGGGCTAAAGAACAATGAGCAGTTCTTC
CDR3 protein: CASSGMGGLKNNEQFF

J gene: TRBJ2-1
clone size: -
V gene: TRBV10-3
D gene: -
CDR3 DNA: TGTGCCATCAGTTTCCGGGACATAGAGAACAATGAGCAGTTCTTC
CDR3 protein: CAISFRDIENNEQFF

J gene: TRBJ1-2
clone size: few
V gene: TRBV11-2
D gene: TRBD1
CDR3 DNA: TGTGCCAGCAGCTCCCTGCGACGGACAGGGAACCTGCCCTCGGGCTACACCTTC
CDR3 protein: CASSSLRRTGNLPSGYTF

J gene: TRBJ2-3
clone size: -
V gene: TRBV6-4
D gene: -
CDR3 DNA: TGTGCCAGCAGTGAGGGGGCGGGGGACACAGATACGCAGTATTTT
CDR3 protein: CASSEGAGDTDTQYF

J gene: TRBJ1-5
clone size: few
V gene: TRBV6-1
D gene: -
CDR3 DNA: TGTGCCAGCAGTGAACAGCGATTCAATCAGCCCCAGCATTTT
CDR3 protein: CASSEQRFNQPQHF

J gene: TRBJ2-1
clone size: -
V gene: TRBV7-6
D gene: TRBD2
CDR3 DNA: TGTGCCAGCAGCCGGGGGGGGCAAATTTACAATGAGCAGTTCTTC
CDR3 protein: CASSRGGQIYNEQFF

J gene: TRBJ2-5
clone size: -
V gene: TRBV19
D gene: -
CDR3 DNA: TGTGCCAGTAGACCCCTCACAGGTGGGACTGAGACCCAGTACTTC
CDR3 protein: CASRPLTGGTETQYF

J gene: TRBJ2-7
clone size: -
V gene: TRBV7-9
D gene: TRBD1
CDR3 DNA: TGTGCCAGCAGTTTGGATACAGGGGGTTTTTTCTACGAGCAGTACTTC
CDR3 protein: CASSLDTGGFFYEQYF

J gene: TRBJ2-7
clone size: once
V gene: TRBV5-6
D gene: -
CDR3 DNA: TGTGCCAGCGAGAGGACAGACTCCTACGAGCAGTACTTC
CDR3 protein: CASERTDSYEQYF

J gene: TRBJ2-2
clone size: few
V gene: TRBV5-1
D gene: -
CDR3 DNA: TGCGCCAGCAGCCCGATGACAGTAAACACCGGGGAGCTGTTTTTT
CDR3 protein: CASSPMTVNTGELFF

J gene: TRBJ2-3
clone size: -
V gene: TRBV5-4
D gene: TRBD2
CDR3 DNA: TGTGCCAGCAGCTTTCGGCTAGCGGGGGACACAGATACGCAGTATTTT
CDR3 protein: CASSFRLAGDTDTQYF

J gene: TRBJ2-1
clone size: -
V gene: TRBV6-5
D gene: -
CDR3 DNA: TGTGCCAGCAGTTACAGAGGAACCTACAATGAGCAGTTCTTC
CDR3 protein: CASSYRGTYNEQFF

J gene: TRBJ2-7
clone size: -
V gene: TRBV6-5
D gene: -
CDR3 DNA: TGTGCCAGCAGTTACGGGGTTGACTACGAGCAGTACTTC
CDR3 protein: CASSYGVDYEQYF

J gene: TRBJ2-7
clone size: -
V gene: TRBV7-2
D gene: -
CDR3 DNA: TGTGCCAGCAGCTTATTCCAGGGCGAGCAGTACTTC
CDR3 protein: CASSLFQGEQYF

J gene: TRBJ2-7
clone size: -
V gene: TRBV5-8
D gene: -
CDR3 DNA: TGTGCCAGCAGCGTCGGAGGGGACAGAGGCGAGCAGTACTTC
CDR3 protein: CASSVGGDRGEQYF

J gene: TRBJ1-4
clone size: -
V gene: TRBV7-8
D gene: -
CDR3 DNA: TGTGCCAGCAGCCCCTCGCAAACCCATGAAAAACTGTTTTTT
CDR3 protein: CASSPSQTHEKLFF

J gene: TRBJ1-1
clone size: -
V gene: TRBV13
D gene: -
CDR3 DNA: TGTGCCAGCAGCTCCCACAGGGTGCGGGCCACTGAAGCTTTCTTT
CDR3 protein: CASSSHRVRATEAFF

J gene: TRBJ2-1
clone size: -
V gene: TRBV27
D gene: TRBD1
CDR3 DNA: TGTGCCAGCAGTTTAGACAGGGGCTCCTACAATGAGCAGTTCTTC
CDR3 protein: CASSLDRGSYNEQFF

J gene: TRBJ1-1
clone size: -
V gene: TRBV13
D gene: -
CDR3 DNA: TGTGCCAGCAGCTTAGTGTTTCGACAGGTTGGTTCCCCGAACACTGAAGCTTTCTTT
CDR3 protein: CASSLVFRQVGSPNTEAFF

J gene: TRBJ2-3
clone size: -
V gene: TRBV6-1
D gene: -
CDR3 DNA: TGTGCCAGCACTTTAGAAACAGATACGCAGTATTTT
CDR3 protein: CASTLETDTQYF

J gene: TRBJ2-3
clone size: -
V gene: TRBV4-3
D gene: TRBD2
CDR3 DNA: TGCGCCAGCAGCCAAGATCTAGCGGGGGGGCCAGATACGCAGTATTTT
CDR3 protein: CASSQDLAGGPDTQYF

J gene: TRBJ2-3
clone size: -
V gene: TRBV9
D gene: -
CDR3 DNA: TGTGCCAGCAGCGTAGAGTTGCGGGATACGCAGTATTTT
CDR3 protein: CASSVELRDTQYF

J gene: TRBJ1-2
clone size: -
V gene: TRBV7-3
D gene: -
CDR3 DNA: TGTGCCAGCAGCTTATCCCCCTCGGGTGGCTACACCTTC
CDR3 protein: CASSLSPSGGYTF

J gene: TRBJ1-1
clone size: -
V gene: TRBV7-3
D gene: -
CDR3 DNA: TGTGCCAGCAGCTCACCAGACTTAGGGGACACTGAAGCTTTCTTT
CDR3 protein: CASSSPDLGDTEAFF

J gene: TRBJ2-1
clone size: -
V gene: TRBV5-4
D gene: -
CDR3 DNA: TGTGCCAGCAGCTTGACAGTGAACGCCTACAATGAGCAGTTCTTC
CDR3 protein: CASSLTVNAYNEQFF

J gene: TRBJ1-2
clone size: -
V gene: TRBV19
D gene: TRBD1
CDR3 DNA: TGTGCCAGTAGTTTCCGGGACAGGGGGCAAGGCTACACCTTC
CDR3 protein: CASSFRDRGQGYTF

J gene: TRBJ2-3
clone size: -
V gene: TRBV5-4
D gene: TRBD2
CDR3 DNA: TGTGCCAGCAGGCAGGGCGACCCCTCGGGGGGTACGCAGTATTTT
CDR3 protein: CASRQGDPSGGTQYF

J gene: TRBJ1-5
clone size: -
V gene: TRBV6-1
D gene: -
CDR3 DNA: TGTGCCAGCAGTGAAGGAGGGGTAATCAAGCCCCAGCATTTT
CDR3 protein: CASSEGGVIKPQHF